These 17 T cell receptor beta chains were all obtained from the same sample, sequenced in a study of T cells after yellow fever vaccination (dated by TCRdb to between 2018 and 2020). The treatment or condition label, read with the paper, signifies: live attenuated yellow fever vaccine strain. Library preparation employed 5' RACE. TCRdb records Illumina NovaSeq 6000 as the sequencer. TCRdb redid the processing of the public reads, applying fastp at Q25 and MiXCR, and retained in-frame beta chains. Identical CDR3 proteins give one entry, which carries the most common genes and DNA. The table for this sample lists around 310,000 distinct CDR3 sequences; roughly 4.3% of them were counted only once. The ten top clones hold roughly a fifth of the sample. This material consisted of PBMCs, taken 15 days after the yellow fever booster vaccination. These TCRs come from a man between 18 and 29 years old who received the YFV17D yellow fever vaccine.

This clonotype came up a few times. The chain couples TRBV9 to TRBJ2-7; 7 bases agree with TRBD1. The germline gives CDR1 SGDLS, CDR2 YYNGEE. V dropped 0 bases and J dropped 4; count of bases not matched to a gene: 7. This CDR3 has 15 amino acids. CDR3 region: CASSVAPGQIYEQYF. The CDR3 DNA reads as TGTGCCAGCAGCGTAGCCCCGGGACAGATTTACGAGCAGTACTTC.

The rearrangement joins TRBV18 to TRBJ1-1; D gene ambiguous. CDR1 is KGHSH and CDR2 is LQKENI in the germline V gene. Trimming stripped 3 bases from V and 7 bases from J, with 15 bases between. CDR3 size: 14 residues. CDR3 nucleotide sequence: TGTGCCAGCTCACCCATCGGCAGTGTTAGTGAAGCTTTCTTT. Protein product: CASSPIGSVSEAFF. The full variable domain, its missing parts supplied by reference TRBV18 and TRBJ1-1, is NAGVMQNPRHLVRRRGQEARLRCSPMKGHSHVYWYRQLPEEGLKFMVYLQKENIIDESGMPKERFSAEFPKEGPSILRIQQVVRGDSAAYFCASSPIGSVSEAFFGQGTRLTVV.

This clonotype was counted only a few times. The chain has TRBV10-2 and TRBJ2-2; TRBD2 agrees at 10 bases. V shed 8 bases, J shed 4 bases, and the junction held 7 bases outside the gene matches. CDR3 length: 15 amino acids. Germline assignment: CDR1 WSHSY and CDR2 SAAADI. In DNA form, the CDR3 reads TGCGCCAGCCGCTGGACTAGCGGCAGCACCGGGGAGCTGTTTTTT. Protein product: CASRWTSGSTGELFF.

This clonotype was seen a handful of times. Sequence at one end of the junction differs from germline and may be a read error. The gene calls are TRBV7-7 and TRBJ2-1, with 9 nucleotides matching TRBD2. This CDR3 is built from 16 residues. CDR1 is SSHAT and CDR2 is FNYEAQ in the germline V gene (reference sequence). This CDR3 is CASSDLAAGGSNEQFF. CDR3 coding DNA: TGTGCTAGCAGCGACCTTGCGGCGGGGGGGAGCAATGAGCAGTTCTTC.

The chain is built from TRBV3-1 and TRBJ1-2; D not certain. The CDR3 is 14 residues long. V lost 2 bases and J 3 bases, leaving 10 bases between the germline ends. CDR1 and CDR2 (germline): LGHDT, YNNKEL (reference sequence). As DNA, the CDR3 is TGTGCCAGCAGCCAACGACTATCGGACTATGGCTACACCTTC. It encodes CASSQRLSDYGYTF.

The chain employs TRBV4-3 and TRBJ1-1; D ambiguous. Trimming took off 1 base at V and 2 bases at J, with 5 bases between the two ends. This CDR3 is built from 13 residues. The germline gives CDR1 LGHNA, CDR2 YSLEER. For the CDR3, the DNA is TGCGCCAGCAGCCAAGCAATTAACACTGAAGCTTTCTTT. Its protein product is CASSQAINTEAFF.

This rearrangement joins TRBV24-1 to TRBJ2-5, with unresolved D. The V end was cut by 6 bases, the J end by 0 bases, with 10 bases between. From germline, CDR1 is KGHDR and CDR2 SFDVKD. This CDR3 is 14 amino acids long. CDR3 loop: CATSWSSDQETQYF. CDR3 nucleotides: TGTGCCACCAGTTGGTCCTCGGACCAAGAGACCCAGTACTTC.

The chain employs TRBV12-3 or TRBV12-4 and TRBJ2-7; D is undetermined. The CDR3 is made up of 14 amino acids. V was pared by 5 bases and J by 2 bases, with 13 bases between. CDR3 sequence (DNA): TGTGCCAGCAGTGGCCCCTTTGAGACCTACGAGCAGTACTTC. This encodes CASSGPFETYEQYF.

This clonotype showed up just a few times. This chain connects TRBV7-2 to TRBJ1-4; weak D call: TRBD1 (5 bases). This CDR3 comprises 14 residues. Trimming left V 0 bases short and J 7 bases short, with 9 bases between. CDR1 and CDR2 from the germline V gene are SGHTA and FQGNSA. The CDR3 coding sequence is TGTGCCAGCAGCTTAGCGGGGACTCGTGAAAAACTGTTTTTT. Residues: CASSLAGTREKLFF.

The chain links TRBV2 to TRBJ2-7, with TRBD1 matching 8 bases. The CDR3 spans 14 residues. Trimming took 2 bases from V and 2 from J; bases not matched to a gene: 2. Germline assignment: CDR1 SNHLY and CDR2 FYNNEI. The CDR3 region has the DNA TGTGCCAGCAGTGAACAGGGGGCGACCTACGAGCAGTACGTC. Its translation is CASSEQGATYEQYV.

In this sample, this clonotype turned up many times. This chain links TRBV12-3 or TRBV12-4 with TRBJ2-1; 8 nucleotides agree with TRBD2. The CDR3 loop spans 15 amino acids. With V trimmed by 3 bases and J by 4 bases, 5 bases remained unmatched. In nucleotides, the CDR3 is TGTGCCAGCAGTTTGCCTAGCGGGTCATACAATGAGCAGTTCTTC. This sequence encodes CASSLPSGSYNEQFF.

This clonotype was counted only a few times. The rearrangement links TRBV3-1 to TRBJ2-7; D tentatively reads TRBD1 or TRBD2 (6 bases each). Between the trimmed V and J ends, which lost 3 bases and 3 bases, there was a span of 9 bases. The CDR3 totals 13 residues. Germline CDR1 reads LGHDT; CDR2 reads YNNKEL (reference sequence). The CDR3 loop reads CASSQRGVYEQYF. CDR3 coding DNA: TGTGCCAGCAGCCAGAGGGGGGTCTACGAGCAGTACTTC.

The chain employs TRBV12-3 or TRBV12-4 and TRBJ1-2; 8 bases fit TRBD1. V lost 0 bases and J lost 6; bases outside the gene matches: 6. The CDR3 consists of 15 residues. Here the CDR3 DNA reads TGTGCCAGCAGTTTAGCTGGGAGGACAGGGAATGGCTACACCTTC. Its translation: CASSLAGRTGNGYTF.

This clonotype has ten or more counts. CDR3 nucleotide sequence: TGTGCCAGCAGTGTAGAAATCACCGGGGAGCTGTTTTTT. Translating gives CASSVEITGELFF. The genes are TRBV27 and TRBJ2-2; D is uncertain. The CDR3 consists of 13 residues. Germline CDR1 reads MNHEY; CDR2 reads SMNVEV (reference sequence). With 5 bases removed from V and 4 bases from J, the gap between germline ends came to 8 bases.

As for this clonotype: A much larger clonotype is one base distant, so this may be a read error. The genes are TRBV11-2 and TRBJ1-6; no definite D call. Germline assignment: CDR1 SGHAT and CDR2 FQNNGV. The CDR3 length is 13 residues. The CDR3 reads CASSPPYNSPLDF. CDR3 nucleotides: TGTGCCAGCAGCCCCCCCTATAATTCACCCCTCGACTTT.

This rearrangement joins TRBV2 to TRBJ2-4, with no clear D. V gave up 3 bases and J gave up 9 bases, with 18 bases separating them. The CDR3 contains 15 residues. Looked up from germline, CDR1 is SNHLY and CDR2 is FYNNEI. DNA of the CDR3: TGTGCCAGCAGTGACGCCCTGGGGTTGTATGTCATTCAGTACTTC. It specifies CASSDALGLYVIQYF.

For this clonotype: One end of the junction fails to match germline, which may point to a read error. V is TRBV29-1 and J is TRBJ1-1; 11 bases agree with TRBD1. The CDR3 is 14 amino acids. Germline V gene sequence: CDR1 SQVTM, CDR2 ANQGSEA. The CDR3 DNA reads TGCAGGGTTGAAGGGACAGGGGGGGACACTGAAGCTTTCTTT. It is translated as CRVEGTGGDTEAFF.